The next 14 T cell receptor beta chains were all read from a single sample in a study of T-cell memory formation after mild COVID-19. Via MiXCR, TCRdb re-called the 5' RACE reads, giving one row per CDR3 protein. Of fewer than 650,000 distinct CDR3 sequences listed, about 22% are singletons. Sequenced input: PBMCs or a T cell subset sorted from them (not recorded which). All receptors derive from an adult woman who had mild COVID-19 (a few samples of this study predate the infection). Cell type and time point are not known.

This clonotype was detected only a few times. The chain combines TRBV12-3 or TRBV12-4 with TRBJ2-3, with TRBD1 matching over 9 bases. After removal of 6 bases from V and 4 bases from J, the junction contained 8 bases not matched to a gene. There are 15 residues in the CDR3. The CDR3 bases are TGTGCCAGCAGCCCGGCGACAGGGGGAGCAGATACGCAGTATTTT. This codes for CASSPATGGADTQYF.

J is TRBJ2-3 and V is TRBV29-1; no reliable D call. The CDR3 spans 11 residues. Germline lookup yields CDR1 SQVTM and CDR2 ANQGSEA. V lost 3 bases, J lost 5 bases, and 6 bases lay in between. In nucleotides, the CDR3 is TGCAGCGTTGAGTGGGTAGATACGCAGTATTTT. Amino acids: CSVEWVDTQYF.

The chain is built from TRBV20-1 and TRBJ1-1; the D gene is possibly TRBD1 (5 bases). The CDR3 length is 14 residues. Trimming left V 6 bases short and J 1 base short, with 15 bases between. The germline gives CDR1 DFQATT, CDR2 SNEGSKA (reference sequence). CDR3 in DNA: TGCAGTGCCAAAAGCGGGAGGGGGAACACTGAAGCTTTCTTT. The encoded protein is CSAKSGRGNTEAFF.

The V and J genes are TRBV5-5 and TRBJ2-1; TRBD2 matches at 8 bases. The CDR3 sequence is 15 residues long. Germline V CDR1 and CDR2: SGHKS, YYEKEE (reference sequence). V shed 0 bases and J 5 bases; nucleotides not matched to a gene: 4. CDR3 nucleotide sequence: TGTGCCAGCAGCTTGGCGGGGGGGAGTCACAATGAGCAGTTCTTC. Translating it yields CASSLAGGSHNEQFF.

This clonotype was seen only a few times. The chain has TRBV7-9 and TRBJ2-2; no definite D call. Germline-derived CDR1 and CDR2 are SEHNR and FQNEAQ (reference sequence). Trimming left V 2 bases short and J 4 bases short, with 8 bases between. The CDR3 is made up of 14 amino acids. The CDR3 region is CASSLRSSTGELFF. CDR3 DNA: TGTGCCAGCAGCTTACGGTCCTCCACCGGGGAGCTGTTTTTT.

The table lists this clonotype with a few counts. The chain employs TRBV5-1 and TRBJ2-5; D tentatively fits TRBD1 or TRBD2 (6 bases each). Germline CDR1 is SGHRS and CDR2 is YFSETQ. The length of the CDR3 is 16 residues. V lost 1 base to trimming and J lost 1 base, with 14 bases between them. CDR3 nucleotide sequence: TGCGCCAGCAGCTTGCCCCGGGGGACACTCCAAGAGACCCAGTACTTC. Protein product: CASSLPRGTLQETQYF. Complete variable domain (other parts from reference TRBV5-1 and TRBJ2-5): KAGVTQTPRYLIKTRGQQVTLSCSPISGHRSVSWYQQTPGQGLQFLFEYFSETQRNKGNFPGRFSGRQFSNSRSEMNVSTLELGDSALYLCASSLPRGTLQETQYFGPGTRLLVL.

The rearrangement joins TRBV4-2 to TRBJ1-2; D is undetermined. Deletions cut 4 bases from V and 2 bases from J, with 17 bases between. This CDR3 is built from 16 residues. Germline CDR1 is LGHNA and CDR2 is YNFKEQ. CDR3 residues: CASSLQPGSTNYGYTF. CDR3 nucleotides: TGTGCCAGCAGCCTGCAGCCCGGCAGTACAAACTATGGCTACACCTTC.

The chain combines TRBV10-3 with TRBJ2-1; 11 bases agree with TRBD2. The germline gives CDR1 ENHRY, CDR2 SYGVKD. J gave up 4 bases and V 5 bases, and 10 bases lay outside the gene matches. The CDR3 has 17 residues. CDR3 protein: CAISPILAGGLYNEQFF. In DNA, the CDR3 is TGTGCCATCAGTCCTATCCTAGCGGGAGGTTTATACAATGAGCAGTTCTTC.

The rearrangement links TRBV12-3 or TRBV12-4 to TRBJ2-3, with TRBD1 as a possible D gene (6 bases). The CDR3 has 14 residues. The V and J ends lost 6 bases and 4 bases respectively, with 14 bases between them. For the CDR3, the DNA is TGTGCCAGCAGCCTGCGACAGGTTCCAGATACGCAGTATTTT. This sequence encodes CASSLRQVPDTQYF.

This clonotype was detected many times. The V call is TRBV9, the J call TRBJ1-1, with 9 nucleotides matching TRBD1. This CDR3 comprises 12 residues. Losses at the gene ends were 3 bases for V and 11 bases for J; bases not matched to a gene: 5. Germline CDR1 and CDR2: SGDLS and YYNGEE. Written as DNA, the CDR3 is TGTGCCAGCAGCGGCGGGACAGGGAATGCTTTCTTT. Protein: CASSGGTGNAFF.

The chain uses TRBV19 and TRBJ1-2; TRBD1 aligns across 7 bases. This CDR3 contains 14 residues. CDR1 is LNHDA, CDR2 SQIVND, per germline (reference sequence). Trimming cost V 5 bases and J 3 bases; bases outside gene matches: 6. CDR3 bases: TGTGCCAGTAGTGCCCAAGGGACAGACTATGGCTACACCTTC. This gives the protein CASSAQGTDYGYTF.

This clonotype has only a few counts. The chain joins TRBV29-1 to TRBJ2-1, with D unclear. The CDR3 is 11 amino acids. Deletions cut 4 bases from V and 4 bases from J, with 5 bases between. Looked up from germline, CDR1 is SQVTM and CDR2 is ANQGSEA. In DNA, the CDR3 is TGCAGCGTTGCCGAGTACAATGAGCAGTTCTTC. It specifies CSVAEYNEQFF.

The rearrangement uses TRBV9 and TRBJ2-1; weak D call: TRBD2 (5 bases). The germline V gene has CDR1 SGDLS and CDR2 YYNGEE. This CDR3 comprises 16 residues. Trimming shortened V by 3 bases and J by 0 bases, and 13 bases separated the two germline ends. This CDR3 reads CASSGGLKSSYNEQFF. As DNA, the CDR3 is TGTGCCAGCAGCGGCGGACTGAAGAGCTCCTACAATGAGCAGTTCTTC.

This clonotype has only a few counts. The rearrangement links TRBV12-3 or TRBV12-4 to TRBJ1-1; D unresolved. The CDR3 sequence is 13 residues long. Trimming left V 7 bases short and J 1 base short, with 10 bases between. The CDR3 is CASTRGGNTEAFF. The CDR3 region has the DNA TGTGCCAGCACTCGAGGAGGGAACACTGAAGCTTTCTTT.